The 20 T cell receptor beta chains below come from one sample, sequenced in a study of technical replicates of blood from a handful of donors. Produced via immunoSEQ multiplex PCR; TCRdb's table is partial and in-frame only. The top ten clones hold over 3.5% of a sample with about 70,000 clones, roughly nine tenths of them seen once. The material sequenced was PBMCs. These receptors were taken from a human donor in good health. Some clones in this sample may be carry-over from other donors' samples.

V is TRBV5-4 and J is TRBJ1-1; D call uncertain. Trimming took off 0 bases at V and 0 bases at J, with 3 bases between the two ends. Germline CDR1 reads SGHNT; CDR2 reads YYREEE (reference sequence). This CDR3 contains 13 residues. The CDR3 DNA reads TGTGCCAGCAGCTTGGACATGAACACTGAAGCTTTCTTT. Translated, it gives CASSLDMNTEAFF.

The chain combines TRBV4-2 with TRBJ2-5; possible D gene TRBD1, 7 bases. The CDR3 contains 16 residues. Germline values: CDR1 LGHNA, CDR2 YNFKEQ. V lost 3 bases to trimming and J lost 2 bases, with 16 bases between them. The DNA of the CDR3 is TGTGCCAGCAGCCAGGAGGGACAGAACCTACAAGAGACCCAGTACTTC. Amino acids: CASSQEGQNLQETQYF.

The chain recombines TRBV7-8 with TRBJ1-2; TRBD1 matches 8 bases. V dropped 5 bases and J dropped 8; count of bases not matched to a gene: 7. Germline V CDR1 and CDR2: SGHVS, FQNEAQ. This CDR3 is 13 amino acids long. The CDR3 bases are TGTGCCAGCAGCCTCGGACAGGGCTGGGGCTACACCTTC. Protein sequence: CASSLGQGWGYTF.

This clone was seen once. The rearrangement joins TRBV19 to TRBJ2-5, with 8 bases identical to TRBD1. The CDR3 length is 14 residues. V trimming: 7 bases; J trimming: 5 bases; junction bases outside the gene matches: 9. Germline loops: CDR1 LNHDA, CDR2 SQIVND (reference sequence). The CDR3 here is CASTPDRALETQYF. For the CDR3, the DNA is TGTGCCAGTACCCCGGACAGGGCGTTGGAGACCCAGTACTTC.

The CDR3 DNA follows: TGTGCCAGCAGGAGAGCGGGGGGTTCCTACGAGCAGTACTTC. Residues: CASRRAGGSYEQYF. This chain uses TRBV27 with TRBJ2-7; 9 bases match TRBD2. Germline CDR1 is MNHEY and CDR2 is SMNVEV (reference sequence). This CDR3 region has 14 residues. Trimming removed 6 bases from V and 1 base from J; junction bases left unmatched: 4.

The chain carries TRBV2 and TRBJ1-1, with TRBD1 matching over 8 bases. Germline V CDR1 and CDR2: SNHLY, FYNNEI. Trimming at V came to 6 bases and at J to 4 bases, leaving 7 bases not matched to a gene. This CDR3 region has 14 residues. The CDR3 nucleotides read TGTGCCAGCAGCCGGACAGGGCAGGGCACTGAAGCTTTCTTT. Its protein is CASSRTGQGTEAFF. The full variable domain, rest sourced from reference TRBV2 and TRBJ1-1, is EPEVTQTPSHQVTQMGQEVILRCVPISNHLYFYWYRQILGQKVEFLVSFYNNEISEKSEIFDDQFSVERPDGSNFTLKIRSTKLEDSAMYFCASSRTGQGTEAFFGQGTRLTVV.

This clone was counted once. CDR3 nucleotide sequence: TGTGCCAGCAGCCTCCGGACAGATACGCAGTATTTT. This translates into CASSLRTDTQYF. The chain employs TRBV5-4 and TRBJ2-3; D not resolved. The germline gives CDR1 SGHNT, CDR2 YYREEE (reference sequence). The CDR3 is 12 residues long. With 4 bases removed from V and 3 bases from J, the gap between germline ends came to 6 bases.

The gene calls are TRBV7-9 and TRBJ2-7, with 7 positions matching TRBD2. Germline V gene data show CDR1 as SEHNR and CDR2 as FQNEAQ (reference sequence). This CDR3 comprises 17 residues. After removal of 1 base from V and 0 bases from J, the junction contained 9 bases not matched to a gene. In DNA form, the CDR3 reads TGTGCCAGCAGCTTAGGTGGGTGGCGGGGGAGCTCCTACGAGCAGTACTTC. Residues: CASSLGGWRGSSYEQYF.

This rearrangement joins TRBV7-2 to TRBJ2-3, with 13 bases that match TRBD2. This CDR3 spans 16 amino acids. V lost 5 bases to trimming and J lost 5 bases; unmatched junction nucleotides: 7. The germline CDR1 and CDR2 sequences are SGHTA and FQGNSA. The CDR3 spells CASSRGTSGTKDTQYF. The CDR3, as DNA: TGTGCCAGCAGCCGCGGGACTAGCGGGACGAAAGATACGCAGTATTTT.

V is TRBV21-1 and J is TRBJ2-4; the listed D gene, TRBD2, was not tested against the DNA. TRBV21-1 counts as a pseudogene. There are 20 residues in the CDR3. The CDR3 DNA reads as TGTGCCAGCAGCAAAAAGGAAGGTACGACTAGCGGGAGATACGAAAACATTCAGTACTTC. It specifies CASSKKEGTTSGRYENIQYF.

This clone showed up just a few times. The V call is TRBV4-1, the J call TRBJ1-1, with TRBD1 matching over 9 bases. The germline V gene encodes CDR1 MGHRA and CDR2 YSYEKL. CDR3 length: 14 amino acids. The V gene end was trimmed by 2 bases and the J gene end by 10 bases; junction bases not matched to a gene: 8. CDR3 protein: CASSQNHRGLGAFF. CDR3 nucleotides: TGCGCCAGCAGCCAAAACCACAGGGGGCTTGGAGCTTTCTTT.

This clone appeared a few times. V usage is TRBV4-3 and J usage is TRBJ2-5; D may be TRBD1 (5 bases). The germline gives CDR1 LGHNA, CDR2 YSLEER. Trimming left V 1 base short and J 4 bases short, with 13 bases between. The CDR3 length is 15 residues. The CDR3, as DNA: TGCGCCAGCAGCCAAGGGGGAAGGGGTACAGAGACCCAGTACTTC. Protein: CASSQGGRGTETQYF.

This chain connects TRBV18 to TRBJ2-7, with a tentative D call TRBD1 (5 bases). The CDR3 runs to 12 residues. V lost 3 bases and J lost 6, with 9 bases in between. The germline V gene has CDR1 KGHSH and CDR2 LQKENI. CDR3 in DNA: TGTGCCAGCTCACCGTCCAGGGTCGAGCAGTACTTC. Protein: CASSPSRVEQYF.

V is TRBV5-4 and J is TRBJ1-3, with TRBD1 as a possible D gene (5 bases). Trimming took off 0 bases at V and 2 bases at J, with 12 bases between the two ends. CDR1 and CDR2 (germline): SGHNT, YYREEE (reference sequence). CDR3 length: 16 amino acids. The CDR3 DNA reads as TGTGCCAGCAGCTTGGCCTCAGAAGGGGCTGGAAACACCATATATTTT. Translated, it gives CASSLASEGAGNTIYF.

This sequence joins TRBV7-9 and TRBJ2-2; TRBD2 might be the D (5 bases). Deletions cut 1 base from V and 4 bases from J, with 10 bases between. Germline V gene lookup returns CDR1 SEHNR and CDR2 FQNEAQ (reference sequence). This CDR3 contains 15 residues. CDR3 bases: TGTGCCAGCAGCTTAGTCGGGGAGAGCACCGGGGAGCTGTTTTTT. Translation: CASSLVGESTGELFF. Supplemented by reference TRBV7-9 and TRBJ2-2, the full variable domain reads DTGVSQNPRHKITKRGQNVTFRCDPISEHNRLYWYRQTLGQGPEFLTYFQNEAQLEKSRLLSDRFSAERPKGSFSTLEIQRTEQGDSAMYLCASSLVGESTGELFFGEGSRLTVL.

The chain joins TRBV9 to TRBJ1-3; TRBD1 matches 7 bases. This CDR3 comprises 15 residues. V lost 8 bases to trimming and J lost 0 bases; unmatched junction nucleotides: 8. CDR1 is SGDLS and CDR2 is YYNGEE in the germline V gene. This chain's CDR3 is CASGGTALSGNTIYF. Here the CDR3 DNA reads TGTGCCAGTGGGGGGACAGCCCTCTCTGGAAACACCATATATTTT.

This clone was counted at least ten times. The chain carries TRBV21-1 and TRBJ2-7; TRBD2, the D gene given by the table, was not confirmed from the DNA. TRBV21-1 is flagged as a pseudogene. CDR3 length: 16 residues. The CDR3 loop reads CASSKSEGGSRYEQYF. In DNA, the CDR3 is TGTGCCAGCAGCAAATCGGAAGGCGGGAGTAGATACGAGCAGTACTTC.

Within the sample, this clone is medium-sized. The CDR3 nucleotides are TGCAGCGCGGACACGCCTGGAAACACCATATATTTT. Protein product: CSADTPGNTIYF. This chain connects TRBV29-1 to TRBJ1-3; TRBD1 is a possible D gene (5 bases). The length of the CDR3 is 12 residues. Trimming removed 7 bases from V and 2 bases from J, with 9 bases in between. The germline V gene has CDR1 SQVTM and CDR2 ANQGSEA.

This clone was found once. The CDR3 DNA reads as TGCGCCAGCAGCCAAGTGGGGGCCGGACAGGGAAACGAGCAGTACTTC. Amino acids: CASSQVGAGQGNEQYF. The chain is built from TRBV4-1 and TRBJ2-7; TRBD1 matches at 8 bases. Per germline, CDR1 MGHRA and CDR2 YSYEKL. CDR3 length equals 16 residues. V was pared by 1 base and J by 5 bases, with 10 bases of the junction left unmatched.

The rearrangement joins TRBV7-9 to TRBJ2-1, with TRBD2 matching over 8 bases. Germline V gene data show CDR1 as SEHNR and CDR2 as FQNEAQ (reference sequence). The J segment lost 3 bases and the V segment lost 8 bases, leaving 9 bases of the junction unmatched. CDR3 length equals 15 residues. The CDR3 reads CASDLLAGNYNEQFF. The CDR3 bases are TGTGCCAGCGATCTCCTAGCGGGTAACTACAATGAGCAGTTCTTC.